This is a list of T cell receptor beta chains from one sample in a study of identical twins. From the 5' RACE reads, TCRdb called clonotypes with MiXCR, one entry per CDR3 protein. The table lists some 690,000 distinct CDR3 sequences, approximately 21% of them singletons. These data were likewise used in another study, on T cells expressing NK-cell markers.

Sequencing input: PBMCs. The receptors here all came from a woman aged 18-35 years in good health. Both conserved end residues are part of each CDR3. Fields, in order: clone size, D gene, J gene, V gene, CDR3 DNA, CDR3 protein. The D gene is left open where the match is weak. The size field is filled for only some rows; it gives once, few, many or a size class.

few	TRBD2	TRBJ2-3	TRBV9	TGTGCCAGCAGCCCCCATTTTATAGCGGGGGTTAGCACAGATACGCAGTATTTT	CASSPHFIAGVSTDTQYF
few	.	TRBJ1-1	TRBV12-3/TRBV12-4	TGTGCCAGCAGTTTGGGGGGCGCGTCGGCTGAAGCTTTCTTT	CASSLGGASAEAFF
few	.	TRBJ1-1	TRBV20-1	TGCAGTGCTAGCCCCGGGGCTGAAGCTTTCTTT	CSASPGAEAFF
many	TRBD2	TRBJ2-1	TRBV12-3/TRBV12-4	TGTGCCAGCAGCCCATTAGCGGGGGCAGAGCAGTTCTTC	CASSPLAGAEQFF
few	.	TRBJ1-1	TRBV3-1	TGTGCCAGCAGCCGCGAGGGGGGGGACACTGAAGCTTTCTTT	CASSREGGDTEAFF
.	TRBD2	TRBJ2-7	TRBV10-2	TGCGCCACGCGGGGGAGCGGGAGTAGCTCCTACGAGCAGTACTTC	CATRGSGSSSYEQYF
many	TRBD2	TRBJ2-1	TRBV7-2	TGTGCCAGCAGTCGACTAGCGGTCGGAGGAAATGAGCAGTTCTTC	CASSRLAVGGNEQFF
few	TRBD2	TRBJ2-2	TRBV12-3/TRBV12-4	TGTGCCAGCAGTTTATATCTAGCGGGGAACACCGGGGAGCTGTTTTTT	CASSLYLAGNTGELFF
.	.	TRBJ1-1	TRBV10-3	TGTGCCATCAGTGAGTCGATGCTGGACGACACTGAAGCTTTCTTT	CAISESMLDDTEAFF
few	.	TRBJ2-1	TRBV6-1	TGTGCCAGCAGGCCCCCTGTAGCGTTAAATGAGCAGTTCTTC	CASRPPVALNEQFF
.	.	TRBJ1-1	TRBV5-1	TGCGCCAGCAGCTTGGTTGACAGGCGGGGTGAAGCTTTCTTT	CASSLVDRRGEAFF
.	.	TRBJ1-6	TRBV3-1	TGTGCCAGCAGCCAGCGTCAAGGGGGTTCACCCCTCCACTTT	CASSQRQGGSPLHF
.	.	TRBJ1-5	TRBV5-6	TGTGCCAGCAGCGCCTACAGGGTAGGGCAGCCCCAGCATTTT	CASSAYRVGQPQHF
few	.	TRBJ2-1	TRBV20-1	TGCTCCCCTACCGCCGGGAATGAGCAGTTCTTC	CSPTAGNEQFF
.	.	TRBJ2-1	TRBV6-5	TGTGCCAGCAGTTATTTTGGTGCACTCAATGAGCAGTTCTTC	CASSYFGALNEQFF
few	TRBD2	TRBJ2-3	TRBV4-2	TGTGCCAGCAGCCAAGGGGTGTTCGGGGAAGCGGGGGGTCATACGCAGTATTTT	CASSQGVFGEAGGHTQYF
.	.	TRBJ2-5	TRBV20-1	TGCAGTGCTAGTGGTTCTAGCGAGAACCCTCTCCGGCAAGAGACCCAGTACTTC	CSASGSSENPLRQETQYF
many	.	TRBJ2-2	TRBV12-3/TRBV12-4	TGTGCCAGCAGTTTAGTATCCGGGAACACCGGGGAGCTGTTTTTT	CASSLVSGNTGELFF
few	.	TRBJ2-3	TRBV20-1	TGCAGTGCTAGACTAGCAGCGCCTAGCACAGATACGCAGTATTTT	CSARLAAPSTDTQYF
many	.	TRBJ1-5	TRBV7-8	TGTGCCAGCAGCCGACGGACTTTGGAGCCCCAGCATTTT	CASSRRTLEPQHF
few	.	TRBJ1-2	TRBV28	TGTGCCAGCAGTCACGACGGAAACTATGGCTACACCTTC	CASSHDGNYGYTF
.	TRBD1	TRBJ1-1	TRBV7-6	TGTGCCAGCAGCTTGGGGACAGGTGGTAGCACTGAAGCTTTCTTT	CASSLGTGGSTEAFF
few	.	TRBJ2-7	TRBV5-5	TGTGCCAGCAGCTTGGACGGATACTACGAGCAGTACTTC	CASSLDGYYEQYF
few	.	TRBJ2-3	TRBV5-1	TGCGCCAGCAGCTCTCGATCGAACACAGATACGCAGTATTTT	CASSSRSNTDTQYF
few	TRBD1	TRBJ2-2	TRBV7-8	TGTGCCAGCAGGGCCGGGACAGGCAACACCGGGGAGCTGTTTTTT	CASRAGTGNTGELFF
few	TRBD1	TRBJ1-6	TRBV4-3	TGCGCCAGCAGACCAACCGGGACAGGGGTATATTCACCCCTCCACTTT	CASRPTGTGVYSPLHF
few	TRBD2	TRBJ2-1	TRBV5-5	TGTGCCAGCAGCTCAAGACTAGCGGGGGGGATGGAAAATGAGCAGTTCTTC	CASSSRLAGGMENEQFF
many	.	TRBJ2-7	TRBV12-3/TRBV12-4	TGTGCCAGCAGATCGACTAGTACGGCCTACGAGCAGTACTTC	CASRSTSTAYEQYF
.	.	TRBJ2-2	TRBV11-2	TGTGCCAGCAGCGAGAGGGACTTTAACACCGGGGAGCTGTTTTTT	CASSERDFNTGELFF
.	.	TRBJ2-1	TRBV20-1	TGCAGTGCTAGTCTCTCTAGCGTTGGTGAGCAGTTCTTC	CSASLSSVGEQFF
.	.	TRBJ2-5	TRBV20-1	TGCAGTTCAGGGCCTCGGGAGACCCAGTACTTC	CSSGPRETQYF
.	.	TRBJ1-2	TRBV11-3	TGTGCCAGCAGCGAGGGGTTGCGAGGGGGTGGCTACACCTTC	CASSEGLRGGGYTF
.	.	TRBJ2-7	TRBV7-2	TGTGCCAGCAGCTTAGATCCGGGGACACCGAAGCAGTACTTC	CASSLDPGTPKQYF
few	.	TRBJ1-1	TRBV3-1	TGTGCCAGCAGCCAAGAAGTAGGAAGGTTGGAAGCTTTCTTT	CASSQEVGRLEAFF
many	TRBD1	TRBJ1-1	TRBV20-1	TGCAGTGCTACGCGGGACAGTAACACTGAAGCTTTCTTT	CSATRDSNTEAFF
.	TRBD2	TRBJ2-3	TRBV4-3	TGCGCCAGCAGCTCGCTGACTAGCCCGCAGTATTTT	CASSSLTSPQYF
many	TRBD2	TRBJ2-7	TRBV6-2/TRBV6-3	TGTGCCAGCAGTGTAGCGGGAGGCACCTACGAGCAGTACTTC	CASSVAGGTYEQYF
few	.	TRBJ2-5	TRBV11-2	TGTGCCAGCAGCCCTTTTCCGGAGACCCAGTACTTC	CASSPFPETQYF
.	.	TRBJ2-5	TRBV5-1	TGCGCCAGCAGCTTGGAGGCCCTGGAGACCCAGTACTTC	CASSLEALETQYF
.	.	TRBJ2-5	TRBV29-1	TGCAGCGTTGAATTTGGGGGTGGGGGGGAGACCCAGTACTTC	CSVEFGGGGETQYF
.	.	TRBJ2-3	TRBV6-1	TGTGCCAGCAGTGGTCCGGCCAACTATATGGATACGCAGTATTTT	CASSGPANYMDTQYF
.	TRBD1	TRBJ2-7	TRBV7-8	TGTGCCAGCAGCTTAAGGGACAGGGGGCTCGGGCAGTACTTC	CASSLRDRGLGQYF
few	.	TRBJ1-5	TRBV12-3/TRBV12-4	TGTGCCAGCAGTCAAAGTCAGGGGCGCCAGCCCCAGCATTTT	CASSQSQGRQPQHF
.	TRBD1	TRBJ1-2	TRBV29-1	TGCAGCGTAGGTACCGGGACAGGGTCAAGCTATGGCTACACCTTC	CSVGTGTGSSYGYTF
few	TRBD2	TRBJ2-7	TRBV7-2	TGTGCCAGCAGCCCCTTAAGCGGGGTCCCCTACGAGCAGTACTTC	CASSPLSGVPYEQYF
few	.	TRBJ2-5	TRBV6-5	TGTGCCAGCAGTTACGGACGGACGTACCAAGAGACCCAGTACTTC	CASSYGRTYQETQYF
few	TRBD2	TRBJ2-5	TRBV6-5	TGTGCCAGCAGTTACTCCGGGGGGGCCGAGACCCAGTACTTC	CASSYSGGAETQYF
few	.	TRBJ2-5	TRBV20-1	TGCAGTGCTATACGACGGGGACAAGAGACCCAGTACTTC	CSAIRRGQETQYF
.	.	TRBJ2-1	TRBV5-1	TGCGCCAGCAGCTTGGAAGGTTTCCCCTCGGAAGAGCAGTTCTTC	CASSLEGFPSEEQFF
.	.	TRBJ1-1	TRBV20-1	TGCAGTGCTAGAGATGTTGGGAGGAACCACATGAACACTGAAGCTTTCTTT	CSARDVGRNHMNTEAFF
few	.	TRBJ2-7	TRBV5-1	TGCGCCAGCAGCCAGGGGACAATGGAACACGAGCAGTACTTC	CASSQGTMEHEQYF
.	TRBD2	TRBJ2-7	TRBV12-3/TRBV12-4	TGTGCCAGCAGACAGGGACTAGCGCCATCCTACGAGCAGTACTTC	CASRQGLAPSYEQYF
.	.	TRBJ2-7	TRBV20-1	TGCAGTGCTGTAAACGAGGCCTACGAGCAGTACTTC	CSAVNEAYEQYF
.	.	TRBJ2-7	TRBV20-1	TGCAGTGCGCACAACCTCATGAGCTACGAGCAGTACTTC	CSAHNLMSYEQYF